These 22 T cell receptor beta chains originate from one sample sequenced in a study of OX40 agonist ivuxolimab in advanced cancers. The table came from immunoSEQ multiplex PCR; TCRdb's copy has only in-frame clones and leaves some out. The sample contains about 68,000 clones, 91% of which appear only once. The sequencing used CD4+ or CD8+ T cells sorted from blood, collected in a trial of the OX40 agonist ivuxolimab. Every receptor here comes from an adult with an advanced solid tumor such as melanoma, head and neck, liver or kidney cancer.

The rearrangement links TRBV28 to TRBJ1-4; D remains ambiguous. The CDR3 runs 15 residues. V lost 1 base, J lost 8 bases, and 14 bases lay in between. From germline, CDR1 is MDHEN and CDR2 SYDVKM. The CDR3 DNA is TGTGCCAGCAGTTTATCCCCCGTGCGGACGGAAAAACTGTTTTTT. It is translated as CASSLSPVRTEKLFF.

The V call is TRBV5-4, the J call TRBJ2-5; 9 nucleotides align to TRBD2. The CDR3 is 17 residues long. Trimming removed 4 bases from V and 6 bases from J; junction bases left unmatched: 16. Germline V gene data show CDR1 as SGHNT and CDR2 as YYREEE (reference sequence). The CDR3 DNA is TGTGCCAGCAGCGACATATCTAGCGGGGCCTCACAGAAGACCCAGTACTTC. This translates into CASSDISSGASQKTQYF.

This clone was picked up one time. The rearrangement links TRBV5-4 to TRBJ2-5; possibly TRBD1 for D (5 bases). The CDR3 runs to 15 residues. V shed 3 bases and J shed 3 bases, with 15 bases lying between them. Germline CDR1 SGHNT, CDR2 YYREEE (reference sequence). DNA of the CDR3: TGTGCCAGCAGCTGGGCTGGGGCGGTCAAAGAGACCCAGTACTTC. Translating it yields CASSWAGAVKETQYF. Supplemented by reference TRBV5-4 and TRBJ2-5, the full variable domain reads ETGVTQSPTHLIKTRGQQVTLRCSSQSGHNTVSWYQQALGQGPQFIFQYYREEENGRGNFPPRFSGLQFPNYSSELNVNALELDDSALYLCASSWAGAVKETQYFGPGTRLLVL.

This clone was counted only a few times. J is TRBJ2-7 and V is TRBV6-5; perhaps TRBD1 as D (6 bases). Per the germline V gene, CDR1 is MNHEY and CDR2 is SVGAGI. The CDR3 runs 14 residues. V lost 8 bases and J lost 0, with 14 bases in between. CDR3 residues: CASGRDMSSYEQYF. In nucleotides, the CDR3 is TGTGCCAGCGGCCGGGACATGAGCTCCTACGAGCAGTACTTC.

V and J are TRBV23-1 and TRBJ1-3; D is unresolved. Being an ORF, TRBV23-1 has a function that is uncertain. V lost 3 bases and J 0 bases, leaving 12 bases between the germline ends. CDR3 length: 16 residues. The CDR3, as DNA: TGCGCCAGCAGTCACCCCGGTAGGTTCTCTGGAAACACCATATATTTT. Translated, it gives CASSHPGRFSGNTIYF.

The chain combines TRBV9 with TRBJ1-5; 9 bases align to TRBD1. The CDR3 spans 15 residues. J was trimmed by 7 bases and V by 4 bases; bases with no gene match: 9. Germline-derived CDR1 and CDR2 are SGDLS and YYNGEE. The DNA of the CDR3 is TGTGCCAGCAGCCCGTCCGGACAGGGGTTACAGCCCCAGCATTTT. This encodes CASSPSGQGLQPQHF.

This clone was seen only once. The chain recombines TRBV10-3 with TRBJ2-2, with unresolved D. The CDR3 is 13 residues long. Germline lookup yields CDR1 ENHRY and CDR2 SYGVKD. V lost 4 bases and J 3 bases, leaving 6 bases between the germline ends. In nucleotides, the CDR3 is TGTGCCATCAGTGGTCTTGACACCGGGGAGCTGTTTTTT. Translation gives CAISGLDTGELFF.

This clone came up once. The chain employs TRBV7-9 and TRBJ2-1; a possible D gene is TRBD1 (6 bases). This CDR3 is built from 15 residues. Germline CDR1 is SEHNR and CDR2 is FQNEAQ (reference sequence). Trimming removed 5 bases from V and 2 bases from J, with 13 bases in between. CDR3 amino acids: CASSTTGGTYNEQFF. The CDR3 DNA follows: TGTGCCAGCAGCACGACAGGAGGAACCTACAATGAGCAGTTCTTC.

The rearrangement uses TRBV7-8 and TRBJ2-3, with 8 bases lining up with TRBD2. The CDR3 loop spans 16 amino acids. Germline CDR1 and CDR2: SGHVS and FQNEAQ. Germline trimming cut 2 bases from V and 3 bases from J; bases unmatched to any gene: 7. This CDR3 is CASSLYAGGFTDTQYF. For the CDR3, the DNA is TGTGCCAGCAGCTTATATGCGGGAGGTTTTACAGATACGCAGTATTTT.

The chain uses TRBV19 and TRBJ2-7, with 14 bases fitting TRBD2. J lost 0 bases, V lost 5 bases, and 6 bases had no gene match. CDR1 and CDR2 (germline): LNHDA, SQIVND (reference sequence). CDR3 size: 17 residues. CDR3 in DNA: TGTGCCAGTAGTGCCGGGACTAGCGGGGGAAGCTCCTACGAGCAGTACTTC. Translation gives CASSAGTSGGSSYEQYF.

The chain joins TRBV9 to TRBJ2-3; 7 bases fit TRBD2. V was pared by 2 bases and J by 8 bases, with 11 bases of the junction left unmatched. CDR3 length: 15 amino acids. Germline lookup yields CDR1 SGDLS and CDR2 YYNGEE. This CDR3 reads CASSVTLAVQGTQYF. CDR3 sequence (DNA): TGTGCCAGCAGCGTCACCCTAGCGGTCCAGGGTACGCAGTATTTT. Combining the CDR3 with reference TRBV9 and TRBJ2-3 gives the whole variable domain DSGVTQTPKHLITATGQRVTLRCSPRSGDLSVYWYQQSLDQGLQFLIQYYNGEERAKGNILERFSAQQFPDLHSELNLSSLELGDSALYFCASSVTLAVQGTQYFGPGTRLTVL.

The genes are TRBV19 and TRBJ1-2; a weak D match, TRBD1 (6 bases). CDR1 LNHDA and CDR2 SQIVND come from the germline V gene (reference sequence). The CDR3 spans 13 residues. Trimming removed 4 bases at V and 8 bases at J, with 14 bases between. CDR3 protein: CASSTVGGGGYTF. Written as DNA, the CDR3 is TGTGCCAGTAGTACCGTCGGAGGGGGAGGCTACACCTTC.

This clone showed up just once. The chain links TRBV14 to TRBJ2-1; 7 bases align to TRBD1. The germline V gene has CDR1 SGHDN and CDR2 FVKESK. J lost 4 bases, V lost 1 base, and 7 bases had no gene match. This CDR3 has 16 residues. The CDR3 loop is CASSQVTGTAYNEQFF. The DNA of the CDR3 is TGTGCCAGCAGCCAAGTAACCGGGACAGCATACAATGAGCAGTTCTTC.

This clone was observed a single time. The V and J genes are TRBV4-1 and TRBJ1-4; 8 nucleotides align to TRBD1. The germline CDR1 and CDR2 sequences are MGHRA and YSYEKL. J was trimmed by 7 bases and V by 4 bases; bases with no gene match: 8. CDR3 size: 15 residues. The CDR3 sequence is CASSPPGTGGEKLFF. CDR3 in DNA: TGCGCCAGCAGCCCGCCCGGGACAGGAGGTGAAAAACTGTTTTTT.

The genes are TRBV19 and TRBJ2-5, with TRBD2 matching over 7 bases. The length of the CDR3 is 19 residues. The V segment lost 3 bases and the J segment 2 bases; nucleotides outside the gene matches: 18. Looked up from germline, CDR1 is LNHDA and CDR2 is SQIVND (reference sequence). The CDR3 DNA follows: TGTGCCAGTAGTATTGGGCCGGGAAAGTCTAGCGGTTTTCAAGAGACCCAGTACTTC. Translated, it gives CASSIGPGKSSGFQETQYF.

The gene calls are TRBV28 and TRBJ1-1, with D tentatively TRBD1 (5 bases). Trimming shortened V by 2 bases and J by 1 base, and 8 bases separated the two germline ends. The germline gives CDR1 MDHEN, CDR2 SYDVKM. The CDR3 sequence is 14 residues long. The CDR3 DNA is TGTGCCAGCAGTTTAGGGGGTCCGAACACTGAAGCTTTCTTT. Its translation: CASSLGGPNTEAFF. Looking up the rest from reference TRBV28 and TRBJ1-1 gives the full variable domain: DVKVTQSSRYLVKRTGEKVFLECVQDMDHENMFWYRQDPGLGLRLIYFSYDVKMKEKGDIPEGYSVSREKKERFSLILESASTNQTSMYLCASSLGGPNTEAFFGQGTRLTVV.

CDR3 residues: CASSYSGAGDYGYTF. In DNA, the CDR3 is TGTGCCAGCAGTTACTCAGGCGCGGGGGACTATGGCTACACCTTC. The chain has TRBV6-6 and TRBJ1-2; maybe TRBD1 (5 bases). The CDR3 spans 15 residues. Between the trimmed V and J ends, which lost 0 bases and 3 bases, there was a span of 11 bases. Germline V gives CDR1 MNHNY, CDR2 SVGAGI (reference sequence).

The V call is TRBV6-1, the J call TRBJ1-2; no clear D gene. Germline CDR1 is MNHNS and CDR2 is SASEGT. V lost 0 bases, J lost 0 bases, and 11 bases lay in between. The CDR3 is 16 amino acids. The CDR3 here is CASSEALGMANYGYTF. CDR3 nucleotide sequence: TGTGCCAGCAGTGAAGCGCTAGGGATGGCTAACTATGGCTACACCTTC.

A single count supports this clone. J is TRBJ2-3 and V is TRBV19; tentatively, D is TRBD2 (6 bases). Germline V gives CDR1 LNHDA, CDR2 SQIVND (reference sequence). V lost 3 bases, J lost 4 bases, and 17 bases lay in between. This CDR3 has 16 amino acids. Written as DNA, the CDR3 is TGTGCCAGTAGTATTTGGACTGGGGCTAGCGCAGATACGCAGTATTTT. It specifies CASSIWTGASADTQYF.

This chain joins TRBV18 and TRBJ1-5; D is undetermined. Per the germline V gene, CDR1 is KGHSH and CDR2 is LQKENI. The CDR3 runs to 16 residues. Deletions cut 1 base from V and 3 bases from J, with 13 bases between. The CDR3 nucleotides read TGTGCCAGCTCACCACTACCCCCGGGAACCAATCAGCCCCAGCATTTT. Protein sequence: CASSPLPPGTNQPQHF. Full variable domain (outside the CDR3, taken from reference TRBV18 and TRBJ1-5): NAGVMQNPRHLVRRRGQEARLRCSPMKGHSHVYWYRQLPEEGLKFMVYLQKENIIDESGMPKERFSAEFPKEGPSILRIQQVVRGDSAAYFCASSPLPPGTNQPQHFGDGTRLSIL.

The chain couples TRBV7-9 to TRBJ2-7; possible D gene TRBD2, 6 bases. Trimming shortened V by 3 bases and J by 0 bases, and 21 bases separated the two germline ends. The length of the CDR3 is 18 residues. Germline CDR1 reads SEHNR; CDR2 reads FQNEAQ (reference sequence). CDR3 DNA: TGTGCCAGCAGCTTTTCCCTAGGCCTAGCGAGATTCTCCTACGAGCAGTACTTC. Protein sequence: CASSFSLGLARFSYEQYF.

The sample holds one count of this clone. The DNA of the CDR3 is TGCGCCAGCAGCTTGGAGGACGGAGGGGGCGCAGATACGCAGTATTTT. Translating it yields CASSLEDGGGADTQYF. The chain joins TRBV5-1 to TRBJ2-3; maybe TRBD1 (7 bases). Germline CDR1 is SGHRS and CDR2 is YFSETQ. The CDR3 length is 16 residues. Trimming removed 0 bases at V and 4 bases at J, with 15 bases between.